This TCR beta chain was captured by sequencing in a study of blood T cell repertoires in COVID-19. The CDR3 loop spans 13 amino acids. CDR1 is SNHLY, CDR2 FYNNEI, per germline. The junction had 2 bases not matched to a gene; V was cut back by 5 bases and J by 3 bases. For recovered donors of Cohort 3, there were two negative PCRs, clearance, or symptom resolution. This clone was seen once. Measured with immunoSEQ multiplex PCR; TCRdb has only the in-frame clones, and not every one. The repertoire has 350,000 or so clones, approximately 84% of them found once; the top ten carry approximately 1%. The sequence was obtained from a woman aged 25 to 39 who had recovered from COVID-19. The chain combines TRBV2 with TRBJ2-7; 9 nucleotides align to TRBD1. The sample consisted of PBMCs or T cells enriched from blood (not recorded which). The CDR3 DNA is TGTGCCAGCAGTCGGACAGGGGACTACGAGCAGTACTTC. Translated, it gives CASSRTGDYEQYF.